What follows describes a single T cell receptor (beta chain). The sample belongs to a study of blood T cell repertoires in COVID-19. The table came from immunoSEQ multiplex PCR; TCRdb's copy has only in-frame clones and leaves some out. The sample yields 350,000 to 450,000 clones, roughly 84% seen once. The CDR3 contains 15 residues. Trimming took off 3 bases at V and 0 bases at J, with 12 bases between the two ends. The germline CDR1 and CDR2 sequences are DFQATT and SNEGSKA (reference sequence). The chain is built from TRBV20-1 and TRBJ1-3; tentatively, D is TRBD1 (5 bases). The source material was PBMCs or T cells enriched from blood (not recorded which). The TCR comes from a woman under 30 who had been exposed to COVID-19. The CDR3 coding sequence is TGCAGTGCTAGTGATAGACAGCGCTCTGGAAACACCATATATTTT. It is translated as CSASDRQRSGNTIYF.